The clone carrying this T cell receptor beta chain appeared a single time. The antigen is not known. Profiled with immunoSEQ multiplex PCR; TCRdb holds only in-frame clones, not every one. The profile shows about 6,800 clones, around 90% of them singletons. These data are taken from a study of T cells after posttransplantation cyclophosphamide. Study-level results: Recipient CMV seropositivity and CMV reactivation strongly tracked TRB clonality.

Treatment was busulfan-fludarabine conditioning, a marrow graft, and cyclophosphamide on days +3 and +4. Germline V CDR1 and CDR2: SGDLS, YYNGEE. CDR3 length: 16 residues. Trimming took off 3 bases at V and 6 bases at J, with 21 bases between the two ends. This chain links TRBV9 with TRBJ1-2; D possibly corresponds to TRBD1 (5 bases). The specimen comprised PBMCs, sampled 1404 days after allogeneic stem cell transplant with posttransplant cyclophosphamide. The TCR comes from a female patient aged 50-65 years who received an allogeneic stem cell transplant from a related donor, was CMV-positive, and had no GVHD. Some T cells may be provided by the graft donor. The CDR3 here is CASSEGREGLKDGYTF. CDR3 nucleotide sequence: TGTGCCAGCAGCGAGGGGCGGGAAGGGCTCAAGGATGGCTACACCTTC. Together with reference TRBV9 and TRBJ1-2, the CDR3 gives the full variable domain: DSGVTQTPKHLITATGQRVTLRCSPRSGDLSVYWYQQSLDQGLQFLIQYYNGEERAKGNILERFSAQQFPDLHSELNLSSLELGDSALYFCASSEGREGLKDGYTFGSGTRLTVV.